This TCR beta chain was sequenced in a study of CDR3 diversity in severe acne. This clonotype was seen many times. CDR1 is PRHDT and CDR2 is FYEKMQ in the germline V gene (reference sequence). J lost 6 bases, V lost 5 bases, and 3 bases had no gene match. CDR3 length: 12 residues. Each CDR3 protein gets one entry after TCRdb re-called the PCR reads with MiXCR. The repertoire includes about 93,000 distinct CDR3 sequences, about 48% of them detected once, and about a tenth sits in the top ten. This sequence joins TRBV13 and TRBJ1-1; TRBD1 matches 7 bases. Sequencing was done on a sample of blood. The origin of this receptor is a male donor in good health, serving as a control. CDR3 region: CASSIDRAEAFF. The CDR3 DNA is TGTGCCAGCAGCATAGACAGGGCTGAAGCTTTCTTT.